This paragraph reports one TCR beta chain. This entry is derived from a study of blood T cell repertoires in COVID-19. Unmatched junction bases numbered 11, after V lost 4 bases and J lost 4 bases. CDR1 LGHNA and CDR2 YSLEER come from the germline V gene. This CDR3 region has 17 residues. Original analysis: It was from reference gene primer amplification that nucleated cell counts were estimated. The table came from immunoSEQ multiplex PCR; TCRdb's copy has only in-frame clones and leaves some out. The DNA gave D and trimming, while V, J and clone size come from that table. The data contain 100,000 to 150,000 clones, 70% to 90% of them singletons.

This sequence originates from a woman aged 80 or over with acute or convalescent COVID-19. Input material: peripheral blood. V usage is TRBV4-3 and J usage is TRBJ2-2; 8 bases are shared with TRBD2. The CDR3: CASSRKGLAGGTGELFF. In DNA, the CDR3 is TGCGCCAGCAGCCGCAAGGGGTTGGCGGGGGGCACCGGGGAGCTGTTTTTT.